Reported below is one T cell receptor (beta chain). The data stem from a study of blood T cell repertoires in COVID-19. The germline CDR1 and CDR2 sequences are SNHLY and FYNNEI. The CDR3 runs to 16 residues. TCRdb's table, derived via immunoSEQ multiplex PCR, lists solely in-frame clones and lacks some. The data show roughly 150,000 clones, with 80% to 85% seen just once and nearly 8% held by the top ten. Recovery among Cohort 3 donors was established by two negative PCRs, clearance, or symptom resolution. The gene calls are TRBV2 and TRBJ2-4; TRBD2 agrees at 7 bases. Sequenced sample: PBMCs or T cells enriched from blood (not recorded which). The TCR was taken from a woman aged 45-60 years who had recovered from COVID-19. CDR3 sequence (DNA): TGTGCTTCAAAGGCGCAGGCCCTGGGAGGGGAAAACATTCAGTACTTC. It is translated as CASKAQALGGENIQYF.